Included here is one T cell receptor beta chain sequence, with context. Its antigen remains unknown. The data belong to a study of CXCR3-negative and CXCR3-positive naive CD8 T cells. Overall study findings and caveats: TCR strength was inferred from TRB CDR3 properties, while surface CD5 was comparable between naive subsets. Most assays were run on fresh PBMCs (CXCR3 expression partially decreased after cryopreservation). Naive CXCR3-negative cells resembled naive CXCR3-positive cells in TRBV-TRBJ usage; memory cells differed.

The authors prepared UMI-labeled TRB cDNA libraries by 5' RACE. TCRdb reprocessed the 5' RACE reads and keeps a single row for each CDR3 protein, giving no DNA. This repertoire comprises about 28,000 distinct CDR3 sequences; its ten largest clones make up about 9.4%. Sequenced material: memory CD8+ T cells from blood. This TCR came from a human donor in good health. Some clones in this sample may be carry-over from other donors' samples.

CDR3 in amino acids: CASSPDLGNQPQHF. V usage is TRBV12-3 or TRBV12-4 and J usage is TRBJ1-5. The length of the CDR3 is 14 residues.